The present entry profiles one TCR beta chain with its context. A second about 6 to 11 cycle PCR used barcoded and J-beta primers. Each cDNA molecule carried a tag from a template-switch adaptor that contained 12 random nucleotides. There were at least 3 million CDR3-containing paired-end reads obtained from each sample. One entry per CDR3 protein results from TCRdb running MiXCR on the 5' RACE reads. The sample holds about 1.7 million distinct CDR3 sequences; 25% to 30% are singletons and the top ten take roughly 8%. This sample was taken from a study of blood T cells in healthy people across ages. The CDR3 consists of 13 residues. V was shortened by 3 bases and J by 6 bases, with 10 bases between the two germline ends. Germline CDR1 KGHDR, CDR2 SFDVKD. Individuals who donated were healthy Caucasians from Russia aged about 6 to 100.

V usage is TRBV24-1 and J usage is TRBJ1-2; the D is unclear. Sequenced input: blood. This TCR was sampled from a woman aged 25 to 39 in good health. CDR3 bases: TGTGCCACCAGTGATCCGACGACCCATGGCTACACCTTC. This codes for CATSDPTTHGYTF.